The entry below gives a single T cell receptor beta chain sequence along with its context. At least ten counts were recorded for this clonotype. What this receptor recognizes is not known. No much larger clonotype is one base removed from it; base qualities were not supplied. The data originate from a study of T cells in Graves' hyperthyroidism and ophthalmopathy (dated by TCRdb to about 2019). Concerning the study at large: To identify TCR V-J signatures that set the groups apart, the researchers used a discovery cohort of approximately 98 patients, made up of fewer than 50 with Graves' ophthalmopathy and 57 with stable Graves' hyperthyroidism. Whether ophthalmopathy could be predicted prospectively was tested in an independent validation cohort made up of about 20 hyperthyroidism patients plus 17 patients who later progressed to ophthalmopathy. The approximately 90 discovery patients were randomly split 7:3 into training and test sets. The study also compared thyroid tissue and blood T-cell repertoires from five or six Graves' hyperthyroidism patients. After sampling, hyperthyroidism patients received methimazole starting at 30 mg daily, and ophthalmopathy patients received high-dose intravenous methylprednisolone. The paper reports TCR Vbeta CDR3 sequencing of 130 to 150 peripheral blood samples: some 41 ophthalmopathy, approximately 74 hyperthyroidism and approximately 17 progressor patients. Summary of the overall study and its limitations: No statistical method was used to set the sample size in advance, and investigators knew the group allocation. Blood samples also contained most of the expanded thyroid clonotypes (frequency above 0.001), which suggests that blood repertoires may reflect thyroid immune responses. In validation, the model predicted progression to ophthalmopathy with approximately 69% sensitivity and roughly 75% specificity, a median of 6.5 months before onset. A 13 V-J signature model separated ophthalmopathy from stable hyperthyroidism, with approximately 87% sensitivity and 81% to 83% specificity in cross-validation and 80%/75% in testing.

The TCR beta CDR3 regions were amplified from RNA transcripts. For the first round of RT-PCR on the TCR CDR3, the HTBI primer set was used together with the Qiagen OneStep RT-PCR kit. Libraries were constructed in a second round of multiplex PCR, after which size selection and purification were carried out. The libraries were sequenced on an Illumina HiSeq2000 using paired-end 100 bp reads. For the original study's pipeline: SOAPnuke was used to process the raw data, removing reads that contained adapters or uncalled bases, had a mean Phred below 15, or lacked an exact match to the constant primer or identifier. COPE v1.2.5 was used to merge high-quality paired reads, and clonotypes were defined as unique nucleotide sequences. Clonotypes were aligned to IMGT TRBV, TRBD and TRBJ reference segments using MiTCR v1.1. Only V-J combinations with frequency above 0.0001, covering 98% to 99.2% of repertoires, were analysed. The TCS score was defined as F50 (clonal expansion) divided by E x V (chaos), with BLOSUM62-based TCRdist calculated between CDR3 peptides within each V-J. Welch's t-statistics and random forest reduced 500 to 550 V-J features to roughly 13, which were used in a naive Bayes classifier (R e1071). The similarity between thyroid and blood repertoires was quantified using the Morisita-Horn index. TCRdb ran its own pipeline on the public reads, namely fastp trimming at Q25 and MiXCR clone calling, and kept in-frame beta chains. Rows matching on CDR3 protein sequence are summarized as one entry with the most common DNA and genes. None of the V and J calls come from the authors' own analysis; TCRdb made them. The sample table records hundreds of thousands of distinct CDR3 sequences; 45% of these occur just once. The ten biggest clones cover approximately 7.2% of the sample.

The study excluded patients with uncontrolled infections, other autoimmune diseases, pregnancy or lactation. Diagnoses were based on clinical symptoms, serum thyroxine and TRAb, thyroid ultrasound and orbital computed tomography. Total RNA was extracted with Trizol reagent, and quality was checked on an Agilent 2100 Bioanalyzer. Looking up the germline V gene yields CDR1 ENHRY and CDR2 SYGVKD. A distance of 12 bases separates the germline ends of V and J, which lose 6 bases and 0 bases respectively. The CDR3 holds 15 amino acids from the cysteine to the phenylalanine. The only DNA kept is the CDR3, 45 bases in frame from the first base.

The chain joins TRBV10-3 to TRBJ1-5; too little of a D gene remains to name it. This TCR derives from an adult man with Graves' disease, either hyperthyroidism or ophthalmopathy (not recorded which). The sample comprised peripheral blood or thyroid tissue (not recorded which). The DNA reads as follows: TGTGCCATCAGAGAACAGCTAAATAGCAATCAGCCCCAGCATTTT. The translation is CAIREQLNSNQPQHF.